The present TCR beta chain was sequenced within a study of CD8+CD57+ T cells in acquired aplastic anemia. This clonotype has a count of ten or more. From germline, CDR1 is LNHDA and CDR2 SQIVND (reference sequence). This CDR3 contains 15 residues. The ends lost 2 bases at V and 3 bases at J; junction bases unmatched: 1. Profiling that covered TCR beta VDJ and CDR3 relied on genomic DNA as its template. MiXCR, run by TCRdb on the reads, gives a single entry per CDR3 protein. The sample lists approximately 250,000 distinct CDR3 sequences, roughly 82% occurring once. By flow cytometry, patients selected for sequencing had shown an expansion of CD8+CD57+ cells.

The chain recombines TRBV19 with TRBJ2-1; 10 bases match TRBD2. Source material: sorted CD4+, CD8+, or CD8+CD57+ T cells (not recorded which) from PBMCs. The clonotype comes from a human donor with aplastic anemia. The CDR3 DNA is TGTGCCAGTAGTATAACTAGCGGGATCTACAATGAGCAGTTCTTC. This encodes CASSITSGIYNEQFF.